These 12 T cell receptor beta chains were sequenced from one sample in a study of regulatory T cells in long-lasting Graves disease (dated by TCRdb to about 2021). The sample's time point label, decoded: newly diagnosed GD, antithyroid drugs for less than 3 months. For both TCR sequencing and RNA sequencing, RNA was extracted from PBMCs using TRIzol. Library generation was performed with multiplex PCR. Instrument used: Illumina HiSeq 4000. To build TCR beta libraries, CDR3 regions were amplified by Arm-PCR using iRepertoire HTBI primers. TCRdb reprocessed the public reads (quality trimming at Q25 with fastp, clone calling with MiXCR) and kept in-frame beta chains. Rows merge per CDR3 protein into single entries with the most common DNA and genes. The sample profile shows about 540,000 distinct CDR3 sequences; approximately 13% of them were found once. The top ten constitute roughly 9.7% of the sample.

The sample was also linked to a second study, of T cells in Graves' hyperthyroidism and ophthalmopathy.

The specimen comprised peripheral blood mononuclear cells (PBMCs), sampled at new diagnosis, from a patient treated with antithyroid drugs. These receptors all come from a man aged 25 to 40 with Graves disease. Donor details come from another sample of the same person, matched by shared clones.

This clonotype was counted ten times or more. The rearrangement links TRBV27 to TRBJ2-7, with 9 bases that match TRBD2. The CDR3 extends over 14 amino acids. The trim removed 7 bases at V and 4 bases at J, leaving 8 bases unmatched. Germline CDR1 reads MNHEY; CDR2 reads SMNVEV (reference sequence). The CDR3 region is CASKGTSSMYEQYF. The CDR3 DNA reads TGTGCCAGCAAGGGGACTAGCAGCATGTACGAGCAGTACTTC.

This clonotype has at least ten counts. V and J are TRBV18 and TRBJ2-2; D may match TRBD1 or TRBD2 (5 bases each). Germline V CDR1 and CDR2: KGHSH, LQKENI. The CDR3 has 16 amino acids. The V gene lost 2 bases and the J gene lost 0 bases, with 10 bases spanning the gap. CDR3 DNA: TGTGCCAGCTCACCAAGGGACCGAGCGAACACCGGGGAGCTGTTTTTT. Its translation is CASSPRDRANTGELFF.

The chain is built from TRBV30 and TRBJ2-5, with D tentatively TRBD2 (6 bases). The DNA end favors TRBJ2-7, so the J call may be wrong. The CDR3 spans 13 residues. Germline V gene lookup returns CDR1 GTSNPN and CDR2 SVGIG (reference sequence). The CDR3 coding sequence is TGTGCCTGGAGTTGGAGGGCTTCCTACGAGCAGTACTTC. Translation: CAWSWRASYEQYF.

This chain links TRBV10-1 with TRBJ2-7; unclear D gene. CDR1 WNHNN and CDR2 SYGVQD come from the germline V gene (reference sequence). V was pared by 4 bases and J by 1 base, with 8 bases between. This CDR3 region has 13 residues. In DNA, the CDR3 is TGCGCCAGCAGTGGTACAGATTCCTACGAGCAGTACTTC. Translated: CASSGTDSYEQYF.

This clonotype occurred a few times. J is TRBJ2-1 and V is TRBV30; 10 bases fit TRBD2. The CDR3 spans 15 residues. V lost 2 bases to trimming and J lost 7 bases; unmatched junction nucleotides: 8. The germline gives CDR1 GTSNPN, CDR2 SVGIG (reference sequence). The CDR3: CAWSPKRGGGNEQFF. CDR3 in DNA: TGTGCCTGGAGTCCGAAGCGGGGGGGAGGAAATGAGCAGTTCTTC.

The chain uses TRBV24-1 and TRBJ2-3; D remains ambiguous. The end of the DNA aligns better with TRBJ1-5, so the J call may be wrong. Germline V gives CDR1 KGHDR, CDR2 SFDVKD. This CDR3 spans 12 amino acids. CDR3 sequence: CATATSTDTQHF. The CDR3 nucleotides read TGTGCCACCGCGACTAGCACAGATACGCAGCATTTT.

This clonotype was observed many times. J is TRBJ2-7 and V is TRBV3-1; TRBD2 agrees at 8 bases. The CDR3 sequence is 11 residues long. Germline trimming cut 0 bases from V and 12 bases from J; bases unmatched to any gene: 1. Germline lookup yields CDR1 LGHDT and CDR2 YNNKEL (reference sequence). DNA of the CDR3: TGTGCCAGCAGCCAAGAACTAGCGGTGTACTTC. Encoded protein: CASSQELAVYF.

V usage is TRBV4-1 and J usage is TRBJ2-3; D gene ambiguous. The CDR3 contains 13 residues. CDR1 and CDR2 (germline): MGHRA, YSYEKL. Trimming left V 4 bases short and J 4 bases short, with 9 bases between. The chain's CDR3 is CASSPYWSDTQYF. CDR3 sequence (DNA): TGCGCCAGCAGCCCTTACTGGTCAGATACGCAGTATTTT.

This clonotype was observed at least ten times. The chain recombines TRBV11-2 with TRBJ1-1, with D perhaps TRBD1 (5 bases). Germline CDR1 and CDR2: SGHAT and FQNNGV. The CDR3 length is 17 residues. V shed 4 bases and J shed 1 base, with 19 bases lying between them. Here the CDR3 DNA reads TGTGCCAGCAGCTCCAGAAAAGGGACCGCTTCGAACACTGAAGCTTTCTTT. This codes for CASSSRKGTASNTEAFF.

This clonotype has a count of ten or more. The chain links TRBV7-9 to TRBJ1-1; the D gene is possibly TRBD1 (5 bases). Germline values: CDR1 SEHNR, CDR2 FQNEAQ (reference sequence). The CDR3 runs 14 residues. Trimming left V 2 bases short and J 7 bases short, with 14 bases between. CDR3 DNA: TGTGCCAGCAGCTTAAGGTGGGGGGTTTATGAAGCTTTCTTT. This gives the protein CASSLRWGVYEAFF.

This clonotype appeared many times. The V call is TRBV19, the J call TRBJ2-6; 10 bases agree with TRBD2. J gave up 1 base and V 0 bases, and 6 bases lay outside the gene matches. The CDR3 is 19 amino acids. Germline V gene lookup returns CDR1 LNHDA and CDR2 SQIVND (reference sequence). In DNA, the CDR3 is TGTGCCAGTAGTATAGACGGGACTAGCGATTGGTCTGGGGCCAACGTCCTGACTTTC. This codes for CASSIDGTSDWSGANVLTF. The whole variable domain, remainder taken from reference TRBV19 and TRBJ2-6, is DGGITQSPKYLFRKEGQNVTLSCEQNLNHDAMYWYRQDPGQGLRLIYYSQIVNDFQKGDIAEGYSVSREKKESFPLTVTSAQKNPTAFYLCASSIDGTSDWSGANVLTFGAGSRLTVL.

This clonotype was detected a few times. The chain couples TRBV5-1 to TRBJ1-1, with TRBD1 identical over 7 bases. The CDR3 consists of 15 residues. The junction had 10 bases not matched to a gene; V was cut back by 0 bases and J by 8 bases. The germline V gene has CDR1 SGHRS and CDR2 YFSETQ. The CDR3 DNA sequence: TGCGCCAGCAGCTTGGCTGACAGGGAAGGATCAGAAGCTTTCTTT. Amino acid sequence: CASSLADREGSEAFF. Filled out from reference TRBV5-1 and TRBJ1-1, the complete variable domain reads KAGVTQTPRYLIKTRGQQVTLSCSPISGHRSVSWYQQTPGQGLQFLFEYFSETQRNKGNFPGRFSGRQFSNSRSEMNVSTLELGDSALYLCASSLADREGSEAFFGQGTRLTVV.